This TCR beta chain was observed in a study of blood T cells in healthy people across ages. Study-wide findings and caveats: Older individuals had lower TCR beta diversity per million T cells (the decline was roughly linear).

Details on this clonotype: The target antigen is unknown.

Germline V gene data show CDR1 as SGHTA and CDR2 as FQGNSA. The ends were cut back, 6 bases at V and 6 bases at J, with 24 bases in the middle. The CDR3 loop spans 16 amino acids. A J-beta primer mix and a sample-barcoded 5' primer were used in a second PCR of about 7 to 12 cycles. Every single cDNA molecule received a tag from a template-switch adaptor with 12 random nucleotides. TCRdb reprocessed the 5' RACE reads with MiXCR, giving one entry per CDR3 protein. Of 800,000 or so distinct CDR3 sequences detected, more than 35% appear once; the ten largest clones hold around 18%. Caucasian, healthy and from Russia, the donors were aged between about 6 and 100.

The sequence was obtained from an elderly man in good health. Sequencing was done on a sample of blood. J is TRBJ2-7 and V is TRBV7-2; possibly TRBD2 for D (6 bases). CDR3 in amino acids: CASSRRRAGMASEQYF. The CDR3 DNA is TGTGCCAGCAGTAGACGGCGGGCGGGGATGGCCTCCGAGCAGTACTTC.